Below are 27 T cell receptor beta chains sequenced from a single sample in a study of Tregs in tolerant kidney transplant recipients. Assay: immunoSEQ multiplex PCR; the TCRdb copy retains only in-frame clones and omits some. This listing includes under 35,000 clones. Sequenced here: CD8+ T cells from blood, sampled before the transplant. These receptors all come from a human donor who received a combined kidney and bone marrow transplant.

Comment on this clone: The read stops 3 residues short of the end of the CDR3; the missing end is completed from the germline J gene. The J gene is TRBJ2-3, the V gene TRBV5-6; D is undetermined. Trimming stripped 4 bases from V and 6 bases from J, with 9 bases between. The CDR3 extends over 12 amino acids. Germline CDR1 is SGHDT and CDR2 is YYEEEE. The CDR3 loop reads CASSRLGDTQYF. Incomplete CDR3 DNA: TGTGCCAGCAGCCGCCTAGGTGATACG.

A note on this clone: The CDR3 goes on 3 residues after the read ends, and that part is filled in from the germline J gene. V usage is TRBV30 and J usage is TRBJ2-7; a possible D gene is TRBD1 (6 bases). V was shortened by 3 bases and J by 5 bases, with 14 bases between the two germline ends. The CDR3 contains 13 residues. Germline-derived CDR1 and CDR2 are GTSNPN and SVGIG (reference sequence). CDR3 residues: CAWRGPQGHEQYF. CDR3 bases read: TGTGCCTGGAGGGGACCACAGGGACACGAG.

A remark on this clone: From the germline J gene comes the end of the CDR3, since the read stops 3 residues before it. The chain uses TRBV19 and TRBJ1-5; tentatively, D is TRBD1 (6 bases). Trimming removed 3 bases at V and 4 bases at J, with 19 bases between. In germline, CDR1 is LNHDA, CDR2 SQIVND (reference sequence). The CDR3 spans 17 residues. CDR3 in amino acids: CASSMGAYIIGNQPQHF. CDR3 DNA, as far as it was read: TGTGCCAGTAGTATGGGGGCCTACATAATAGGGAATCAGCCC.

A word on this clone: The missing CDR3 end, 3 residues past where the read stops, is filled in from the germline J gene. The genes are TRBV20-1 and TRBJ1-5, with D possibly matching TRBD1 (5 bases). This CDR3 is built from 17 residues. Trimming pared 0 bases from V and 2 bases from J, leaving 17 bases between. The germline CDR1 and CDR2 sequences are DFQATT and SNEGSKA (reference sequence). CDR3 in amino acids: CSARDLDSSLGNQPQHF. Incomplete CDR3 DNA: TGCAGTGCTAGAGATCTAGACAGCTCCCTCGGCAATCAGCCC.

As regards this clone: The read terminates 3 residues before the CDR3 end, so the remaining end is supplied by the germline J gene. V usage is TRBV24-1 and J usage is TRBJ1-5, with a tentative D call TRBD1 (5 bases). CDR1 KGHDR and CDR2 SFDVKD come from the germline V gene. V was trimmed by 7 bases and J by 2 bases, leaving 14 bases between them. The CDR3 is made up of 15 amino acids. CDR3 in amino acids: CATSSGGLGNQPQHF. The sequenced CDR3 bases are TGTGCCACCAGCTCGGGGGGTTTGGGCAATCAGCCC.

Concerning this clone itself: Read coverage stops 3 residues before the CDR3 terminus; the germline J gene supplies the remainder. V gene TRBV7-6 combines with J gene TRBJ2-7; 8 nucleotides align to TRBD2. Germline V lookup: CDR1 SGHVS, CDR2 FNYEAQ. The V segment lost 3 bases and the J segment 4 bases; nucleotides outside the gene matches: 5. The CDR3 runs to 14 residues. CDR3: CASSLGLEGYEQYF. CDR3 bases read: TGTGCCAGCAGCTTGGGACTAGAGGGTTACGAG.

Remarks on this clone: The sequenced fragment ends 3 residues before the CDR3 boundary, so the rest is inferred from the germline J gene. The chain links TRBV20-1 to TRBJ2-7; 8 bases are shared with TRBD2. V lost 1 base to trimming and J lost 3 bases; unmatched junction nucleotides: 14. Germline CDR1 and CDR2: DFQATT and SNEGSKA (reference sequence). The CDR3 consists of 17 residues. This chain's CDR3 is CSARVAPKREWDYEQYF. The covered CDR3 bases are TGCAGTGCTAGAGTTGCCCCAAAGCGGGAGTGGGACTACGAG.

A word on this clone: With the read ending 3 residues before the CDR3 end, the germline J gene is used to fill in that end. The chain links TRBV7-2 to TRBJ1-4; the match to TRBD1 covers 8 bases. The CDR3 covers 15 residues. V trimming: 5 bases; J trimming: 8 bases; junction bases outside the gene matches: 10. From germline, CDR1 is SGHTA and CDR2 FQGNSA. CDR3 bases read: TGTGCCAGCAGCCTCACAGGGGGGAGAGTCGAAAAA. This encodes CASSLTGGRVEK. The whole CDR3 region reads CASSLTGGRVEKLFF.

About this clone: The read stops 3 residues short of the end of the CDR3; the missing end is completed from the germline J gene. This rearrangement joins TRBV4-1 to TRBJ2-7; D is perhaps TRBD2 (6 bases). V was cut by 0 bases and J by 3 bases, with 9 bases left in between. There are 14 residues in the CDR3. Germline-derived CDR1 and CDR2 are MGHRA and YSYEKL. Partial CDR3 DNA: TGCGCCAGCAGCCAAGATGCGGGGTACTACGAG. As protein: CASSQDAGYYE. The entire CDR3 sequence reads CASSQDAGYYEQYF.

This clone is deemed medium-sized by its frequency. The read terminates 3 residues ahead of where the CDR3 ends, so the germline J gene completes it. The chain recombines TRBV20-1 with TRBJ1-1, with 9 bases lining up with TRBD1. Germline loops: CDR1 DFQATT, CDR2 SNEGSKA (reference sequence). The ends lost 1 base at V and 3 bases at J; junction bases unmatched: 0. The CDR3 is 13 residues long. Incomplete CDR3 DNA: TGCAGTGCTAGAGGGACAGGGGACACTGAA. The encoded protein is CSARGTGDTE. The entire CDR3 sequence reads CSARGTGDTEAFF.

A remark on this clone: The read terminates 3 residues ahead of where the CDR3 ends, so the germline J gene completes it. The chain is built from TRBV7-6 and TRBJ1-4; unclear D gene. V was clipped by 1 base and J by 7 bases, with 7 bases between them. The germline V gene has CDR1 SGHVS and CDR2 FNYEAQ. The CDR3 covers 13 residues. Incomplete CDR3 DNA: TGTGCCAGCAGCTTAGACACAGCTGAAAAA. Its protein product is CASSLDTAEK. In full, the CDR3 is CASSLDTAEKLFF.

On this clone: The CDR3 end is not reached by the read, which stops 3 residues before it; the germline J gene fills it in. J is TRBJ2-7 and V is TRBV19, with D possibly matching TRBD2 (6 bases). Trimming left V 5 bases short and J 1 base short, with 15 bases between. Germline V gene sequence: CDR1 LNHDA, CDR2 SQIVND (reference sequence). The CDR3 loop spans 15 amino acids. This CDR3 is CASSLAEGTSYEQYF. Partial CDR3 DNA: TGTGCCAGTAGTCTGGCAGAAGGGACTTCCTACGAG.

Comment on this clone: Sequencing ends 3 residues short of the CDR3 end; the germline J gene provides the rest. The rearrangement links TRBV4-1 to TRBJ2-1; D gene unclear. The CDR3 extends over 15 amino acids. Germline assignment: CDR1 MGHRA and CDR2 YSYEKL. Trimming removed 0 bases from V and 0 bases from J, with 6 bases in between. CDR3 region: CASSQDQFSYNEQFF. The part of the CDR3 DNA that was read is TGCGCCAGCAGCCAAGATCAGTTCTCCTACAATGAG.

Points on this clone: Read data end 3 residues before the CDR3 end; the end is taken from the germline J gene. V and J are TRBV19 and TRBJ2-7; TRBD1 agrees at 7 bases. This CDR3 comprises 15 residues. Germline V CDR1 and CDR2: LNHDA, SQIVND (reference sequence). Trimming at V came to 6 bases and at J to 0 bases, leaving 8 bases not matched to a gene. CDR3 sequence: CASSADRMSSYEQYF. Incomplete CDR3 DNA: TGTGCCAGTAGCGCGGACAGGATGAGCTCCTACGAG.

Comment on this clone: The CDR3 end falls 3 residues outside the read, so it is completed with the germline J gene. V and J are TRBV20-1 and TRBJ2-7; 12 bases align to TRBD2. V dropped 6 bases and J dropped 3; count of bases not matched to a gene: 6. Germline CDR1 DFQATT, CDR2 SNEGSKA (reference sequence). The CDR3 consists of 14 residues. The CDR3 sequence: CSALRLAGDYEQYF. CDR3 DNA (partial): TGCAGTGCCCTCAGACTAGCGGGAGACTACGAG.

Of note for this clone: The CDR3 end falls 3 residues outside the read, so it is completed with the germline J gene. The genes are TRBV7-9 and TRBJ2-1, with 11 nucleotides matching TRBD2. The trim removed 1 base at V and 7 bases at J, leaving 3 bases unmatched. CDR1 and CDR2 (germline): SEHNR, FQNEAQ (reference sequence). The CDR3 totals 15 residues. The covered CDR3 bases are TGTGCCAGCAGCTTAGTAGCGGGAGGGTGGAATGAG. Protein sequence: CASSLVAGGWNE. The entire CDR3 reads CASSLVAGGWNEQFF.

Comment on this clone: The read stops 3 residues short of the end of the CDR3; the missing end is completed from the germline J gene. The V call is TRBV2, the J call TRBJ2-1; 9 bases agree with TRBD2. The CDR3 spans 15 residues. Unmatched junction bases numbered 8, after V lost 7 bases and J lost 4 bases. Per the germline V gene, CDR1 is SNHLY and CDR2 is FYNNEI. CDR3 sequence: CASTETSGLYNEQFF. The DNA read from the CDR3 is TGTGCCAGCACCGAGACTAGCGGCCTATACAATGAG.

Notes on this clone: Coverage ceases 3 residues before the CDR3 finishes, and the germline J gene fills in the end. The chain uses TRBV20-1 and TRBJ2-7; perhaps TRBD1 as D (5 bases). Per the germline V gene, CDR1 is DFQATT and CDR2 is SNEGSKA (reference sequence). The V end was cut by 0 bases, the J end by 2 bases, with 17 bases between. The length of the CDR3 is 16 residues. The part of the CDR3 DNA that was read is TGCAGTGCTAGAGATCTCCGTGACAGTGTTCCCTACGAG. Amino acids: CSARDLRDSVPYE. The full CDR3 protein is CSARDLRDSVPYEQYF.

Concerning this clone itself: The CDR3 end is not reached by the read, which stops 3 residues before it; the germline J gene fills it in. The rearrangement uses TRBV6-2 or TRBV6-3 and TRBJ1-1, with D possibly being TRBD1 (5 bases). Germline assignment: CDR1 MNHEY and CDR2 SVGEGT. Trimming pared 6 bases from V and 0 bases from J, leaving 8 bases between. This CDR3 has 13 residues. The sequenced part of the CDR3 DNA is TGTGCCAGCAGGGGGGGAATGAACACTGAA. This gives the protein CASRGGMNTE. The entire CDR3 sequence reads CASRGGMNTEAFF.

Concerning this clone: Read sequence stops 3 residues before the CDR3 end, and the germline J gene provides the missing end. The chain carries TRBV29-1 and TRBJ1-2; D may be TRBD1 (6 bases). V was cut by 7 bases and J by 3 bases, with 9 bases left in between. The CDR3 sequence is 11 residues long. CDR1 and CDR2 from the germline V gene are SQVTM and ANQGSEA. This CDR3 is CSGWTDYGYTF. The DNA read from the CDR3 is TGCAGCGGATGGACAGACTATGGC.

Points on this clone: The read stops 3 residues short of the end of the CDR3; the missing end is completed from the germline J gene. This sequence joins TRBV20-1 and TRBJ2-3; TRBD2 agrees at 10 bases. The V and J ends lost 1 base and 8 bases, in that order; junction bases with no gene match: 3. Germline values: CDR1 DFQATT, CDR2 SNEGSKA (reference sequence). The CDR3 sequence is 13 residues long. Here the CDR3 reads CSARVRLAGTQYF. CDR3 DNA (partial): TGCAGTGCTAGAGTGAGACTAGCGGGTACG.

In the case of this clone: The CDR3 goes on 3 residues after the read ends, and that part is filled in from the germline J gene. The V call is TRBV5-1, the J call TRBJ2-5; 10 positions match TRBD1. Germline CDR1 SGHRS, CDR2 YFSETQ. This CDR3 is 15 amino acids long. V lost 9 bases, J lost 5 bases, and 13 bases stayed unmatched. The CDR3 sequence is CATSSGTGVGETQYF. The sequenced part of the CDR3 DNA is TGCGCCACCTCTTCAGGGACAGGGGTCGGGGAGACC.

In the case of this clone: The read finishes 3 residues shy of the CDR3 end, and the germline J gene is used to complete it. The rearrangement joins TRBV7-6 to TRBJ1-1; D call uncertain. The CDR3 covers 14 residues. In germline, CDR1 is SGHVS, CDR2 FNYEAQ. Trimming pared 1 base from V and 1 base from J, leaving 7 bases between. CDR3 bases read: TGTGCCAGCAGCTTAGGGACTGCGAACACTGAA. It encodes CASSLGTANTE. The entire CDR3 protein is CASSLGTANTEAFF.

As for this clone: Sequencing ends 3 residues short of the CDR3 end; the germline J gene provides the rest. The V gene is TRBV5-1, the J gene TRBJ2-3; no definite D call. Trimming left V 0 bases short and J 4 bases short, with 15 bases between. This CDR3 is 16 amino acids long. Germline lookup yields CDR1 SGHRS and CDR2 YFSETQ. CDR3 region: CASSLGSLIPPDTQYF. The sequenced part of the CDR3 DNA is TGCGCCAGCAGCTTGGGCTCGCTAATACCCCCAGATACG.

Concerning this clone itself: The sequence runs out 3 residues before the end of the CDR3; the remainder is reconstructed from the germline J gene. The V and J genes are TRBV6-1 and TRBJ2-1; 9 nucleotides line up with TRBD1. The CDR3 is made up of 15 amino acids. Germline assignment: CDR1 MNHNS and CDR2 SASEGT. The V gene end was trimmed by 3 bases and the J gene end by 8 bases; junction bases not matched to a gene: 8. The CDR3: CASSEGTGISDEQFF. CDR3 bases read: TGTGCCAGCAGTGAGGGGACAGGGATTAGTGATGAG.

A remark on this clone: The CDR3 extends 3 residues past the end of the read, so its final part is completed from the germline J gene. The genes are TRBV28 and TRBJ1-1, with D uncertain. Germline V lookup: CDR1 MDHEN, CDR2 SYDVKM. The CDR3 runs 15 residues. V lost 1 base and J 1 base, leaving 10 bases between the germline ends. Partial CDR3 DNA: TGTGCCAGCAGTTTATTTGCCAGTTCGAACACTGAA. Residues: CASSLFASSNTE. The CDR3 in full is CASSLFASSNTEAFF.

With regard to this clone: The CDR3 end is not reached by the read, which stops 3 residues before it; the germline J gene fills it in. J is TRBJ2-3 and V is TRBV7-9; no firm D call. This CDR3 is 13 amino acids long. The germline gives CDR1 SEHNR, CDR2 FQNEAQ (reference sequence). Trimming removed 5 bases at V and 0 bases at J, with 6 bases between. CDR3 bases read: TGTGCCAGCAGCCCCGTAAGCACAGATACG. It encodes CASSPVSTDT. The full CDR3 protein reads CASSPVSTDTQYF.